This T cell receptor (beta chain) was obtained from a study of cytomegalovirus exposure and HLA in healthy donors. General study results and limits: Owing to their indistinguishability, certain V segments, notably TRBV6-2 and TRBV6-3, were excluded. An analysis was carried out later, and it reportedly showed fewer N-insertions in an Asian-associated ancestry cluster than the approximately 660-donor mean. Sequencing likely generated an artifact that appeared as a cluster of highly shared sequence variants.

This clone was detected once. Its antigen is unidentified. With 60 Vbeta and 13 Jbeta primers, the PCR was carried out. Using immunoSEQ multiplex PCR, the repertoire was profiled, and TCRdb retains in-frame clones only, with some absent. Altogether roughly 150,000 clones are present, over 70% being singletons, with the ten largest covering 2.2%. Germline V gene data show CDR1 as MNHEY and CDR2 as SMNVEV (reference sequence). The V segment lost 5 bases and the J segment 5 bases; nucleotides outside the gene matches: 8. The CDR3 is 16 amino acids. The TCR comes from a man aged 25 to 40 in good health and CMV-seronegative. What was sequenced was PBMCs. The V and J genes are TRBV27 and TRBJ2-5, with 13 bases aligning to TRBD2. Here the CDR3 DNA reads TGTGCCAGCAGTCTGAGGACTAGCGGGAGTGGGGAGACCCAGTACTTC. Translated, it gives CASSLRTSGSGETQYF.